Below are 3 T cell receptor beta chains sequenced from a single sample in a study of T cells in Graves' hyperthyroidism and ophthalmopathy. Template material for amplifying TCR beta CDR3 regions consisted of RNA transcripts. A set of HTBI primers served as the primers for a first-round RT-PCR of the TCR CDR3. One entry per CDR3 protein results from TCRdb running MiXCR on the multiplex PCR reads. The sample records approximately 270,000 distinct CDR3 sequences, more than 14% being singletons. The sequencing input was blood. These TCRs come from a woman in her thirties or forties with Graves' hyperthyroidism that later progressed to Graves' ophthalmopathy.

Ten or more counts support this clonotype. The rearrangement joins TRBV20-1 to TRBJ2-7; D may match TRBD1 or TRBD2 (5 bases each). With 4 bases removed from V and 1 base from J, the gap between germline ends came to 17 bases. The CDR3 runs 15 residues. Germline CDR1 reads DFQATT; CDR2 reads SNEGSKA (reference sequence). CDR3 loop: CSANRDPTSSYEQYF. The CDR3, as DNA: TGCAGTGCTAACCGGGACCCCACATCTTCCTACGAGCAGTACTTC.

This clonotype was counted ten times or more. The J gene is TRBJ2-2, the V gene TRBV5-1; the D is unclear. CDR1 is SGHRS and CDR2 is YFSETQ in the germline V gene. With 1 base removed from V and 6 bases from J, the gap between germline ends came to 7 bases. This CDR3 contains 13 residues. CDR3 bases: TGCGCCAGCAGCTTGAGGGCGGCCGGGGAGCTGTTTTTT. Its translation is CASSLRAAGELFF.

This clonotype has at least ten counts. The chain is built from TRBV12-3 or TRBV12-4 and TRBJ1-1; D unclear. The germline V and J ends were trimmed by 2 bases and 5 bases, with 9 bases remaining between them. This CDR3 is 13 amino acids long. CDR3 DNA: TGTGCCAGCAGTTTATCTAGCAGGACTGAAGCTTTCTTT. This translates into CASSLSSRTEAFF.